This T cell receptor (beta chain) was recovered during a study of blood T cell repertoires in COVID-19 (dated by TCRdb to the early 2020s). With regard to the full study: Samples covering the acute and convalescent phases of COVID-19 were provided by collaborators in the United States, Italy and Spain. The material from the prospective study consisted of cDNA or gDNA derived from T cells, B-cell-depleted T cells, or PBMCs. Subjects who had been exposed to COVID-19, were actively infected with it, or had recovered from it provided the deeply sampled blood TCRbeta repertoires that made up the dataset. The repertoires were made available in a free public database intended to serve as a resource for research on the immune response to SARS-CoV-2. The samples were drawn from the first 160 participants of the ongoing ImmuneRACE study and from under 1,500 subjects provided by 6 global collaborators. A de-identified subject ID, COVID-19 status, age in years and sex were almost always included in the sample metadata. Where HLA class I and class II types were available, the types were taken from metadata supplied by the sample provider, not from assay-based typing. Results and caveats for the whole study, not just this receptor: Clinical and demographic metadata were provided uncurated, with the amount varying by source and participant.

This clone was seen a single time. The antigen it binds to is not known. No base-level quality is on record; no much larger clone is a single base apart. The immunoSEQ Assay, a bias-controlled multiplex PCR, was used to amplify TCRbeta CDR3 regions from genomic DNA. The published analysis was carried out like this. The number of nucleated cells in each sample was estimated by amplification of reference gene primers within the assay. To quantify the absolute abundance of each unique TCRbeta CDR3 rearrangement, sequence reads were collapsed and filtered. Productive Simpson clonality was computed per sample as the square root of Simpson's diversity index over productive rearrangements. The table was pulled from immuneACCESS by TCRdb, which kept in-frame rearrangements only. Such tables lose some clones; where checked, under half of the loss comes from unresolved V genes, and the rest has no known cause. V and J calls and clone size are as listed in that table; D and trimming were resolved from the DNA. This sample has 150,000 to 200,000 clones in its table, and over 80% of those were observed once. The ten largest clones capture 8.4% of the sample.

Whole blood was collected in K2EDTA tubes by collaborating institutions according to the institutions' own protocols. For TCRbeta analysis, collaborators shipped samples as frozen whole blood, isolated PBMCs, or DNA extracted from either of those sample types. CDR1 is given as SGHRS and CDR2 as YFSETQ, both from the germline V gene. Relative to germline, V is 0 bases shorter and J is 3 bases shorter, with 9 bases between their ends. CDR3 length: 15 amino acids, cysteine to phenylalanine. The entry retains the CDR3 DNA only, 45 bases that are in frame from base 1. The source of this sequence is a woman between 65 and 79 years old with acute or convalescent COVID-19. The sample consisted of peripheral blood. The chain was built from TRBV5-1 and TRBJ2-2; the best D guess is TRBD2, with 6 bases matching. The DNA sequence is as follows: TGCGCCAGCAGCTTGGGGCCGGGGGACACCGGGGAGCTGTTTTTT. Its protein reads: CASSLGPGDTGELFF. Outside the CDR3, residues come from the reference TRBV5-1 and TRBJ2-2 proteins, so the full variable domain is: KAGVTQTPRYLIKTRGQQVTLSCSPISGHRSVSWYQQTPGQGLQFLFEYFSETQRNKGNFPGRFSGRQFSNSRSEMNVSTLELGDSALYLCASSLGPGDTGELFFGEGSRLTVL.